Listed here is a single T cell receptor (beta chain). Its antigen is undetermined. TCRdb keeps only in-frame clones here, not all; method: immunoSEQ multiplex PCR. The repertoire consists of 30,000 or so clones, with roughly 84% occurring once and the leading ten covering approximately 2.1%. This sample is drawn from a study of STAT5B mutations in CD4+ large granular lymphocyte leukemia. Points from the study as a whole: Patient CD4-sorted repertoires looked more clonal than healthy CD4+ repertoires, even without putative leukemic clones. Main leukemic clonotypes were patient-specific, but more than 20% appeared at low frequency elsewhere. Data were not HLA-matched across samples.

Healthy controls were blood donor buffy coats. The CDR3 runs to 13 residues. Trimming pared 2 bases from V and 8 bases from J, leaving 8 bases between. Germline CDR1 reads SGHRS; CDR2 reads YFSETQ. The TCR sequence derives from a human donor in good health. The sample comprised CD4+ T cells from blood buffy coats. The chain uses TRBV5-1 and TRBJ1-6; D gene unclear. The CDR3 spells CASSLTSDSPLHF. The CDR3 DNA reads as TGCGCCAGCAGCTTAACGTCGGATTCACCCCTCCACTTT. The complete variable domain, with remaining parts taken from reference TRBV5-1 and TRBJ1-6, reads KAGVTQTPRYLIKTRGQQVTLSCSPISGHRSVSWYQQTPGQGLQFLFEYFSETQRNKGNFPGRFSGRQFSNSRSEMNVSTLELGDSALYLCASSLTSDSPLHFGNGTRLTVT.